This T cell receptor beta chain was recovered during a study of metastatic and nonmetastatic thyroid tumors. TCRdb re-called the PCR reads via MiXCR. This sample has tens of thousands of clones, with approximately 30% found just once. The V gene lost 0 bases and the J gene lost 8 bases, with 19 bases spanning the gap. The CDR3 sequence is 16 residues long. CDR1 and CDR2 from the germline V gene are MNHEY and SVGAGI. At least ten counts were recorded for this clone. Patients had received no treatment of any kind before thyroid surgery. The sequence was obtained from a female donor with papillary thyroid cancer or a benign thyroid nodule (not recorded which). Some clones in this sample may be carry-over from other donors' samples. Specimen: blood. The genes are TRBV6-5 and TRBJ1-2; TRBD1 might be the D (6 bases). CDR3 DNA: TGTGCCAGCAGTTACTCGATTTCAGGGGCTAATTGGGGCTACACCTTC. It yields the protein CASSYSISGANWGYTF.